This T cell receptor (beta chain) was observed in a study of T cell responses to AZD1222 COVID-19 vaccine. Study results and caveats: Clonal diversity was possibly underestimated, and white British individuals and females predominated among donors. Nearly half of spike-specific TCRs reportedly go after variant regions that carry no mutations. Repertoire sampling was restricted to post-peak T cell response timepoints.

The study pooled second doses at about 4 or about 12 weeks. There are a few counts of this clone. The antigen is not known. V gave up 6 bases and J gave up 10 bases, with 10 bases separating them. The CDR3 is 11 residues long. Germline V gene lookup returns CDR1 SGHDN and CDR2 FVKESK. TCRdb keeps only in-frame clones here, not all; method: immunoSEQ multiplex PCR. The table records 50,000 to 65,000 clones, 81% of them present only once. The receptor was isolated from an adult who received the AZD1222 COVID-19 vaccine. The rearrangement uses TRBV14 and TRBJ2-1; D is ambiguous. The sequenced sample was peripheral blood, obtained 28 days after the second AZD1222 dose. Written as DNA, the CDR3 is TGTGCCAGCAGTTCGTTCGGAGAGCAGTTCTTC. This encodes CASSSFGEQFF.